This record covers a single T cell receptor beta chain. This record comes from a study of blood T cell repertoires in COVID-19. On the study more broadly: Samples of COVID-19 (acute and convalescent) were obtained from the United States, Italy and Spain. Sample material is recorded as cDNA or gDNA derived from T cells, B-cell-depleted T cells, or PBMCs.

Original data processing: By means of reference gene primer amplification, nucleated cell counts were estimated. Clones were read by immunoSEQ multiplex PCR, and TCRdb kept only the in-frame ones, dropping some. V and J calls plus clone size are reproduced from that table; the DNA served to infer D and trimming. The sample shows 200,000 to 300,000 clones, roughly 84% of them seen only once. Specimen: peripheral blood. The TCR originated in a man aged 55 to 69 with acute or convalescent COVID-19.

CDR3 coding DNA: TGTGCCAGCAGTTCAGGGACAGGGGGGAATAGTTCACCCCTCCACTTT. It codes for CASSSGTGGNSSPLHF. The chain is built from TRBV27 and TRBJ1-6; 11 nucleotides align to TRBD1. The CDR3 totals 16 residues. Germline trimming cut 4 bases from V and 9 bases from J; bases unmatched to any gene: 8. CDR1 is MNHEY and CDR2 is SMNVEV in the germline V gene (reference sequence).